The 20 T cell receptor beta chains reported below all come from one sample, sequenced in a study of blood T cell repertoires in COVID-19. Profiling relied on immunoSEQ multiplex PCR, and the TCRdb table lists in-frame clones only, not all of them. The sample comprises 200,000 to 250,000 clones, approximately 83% of which are singletons, and 1.3% rests with the top ten. The sequencing sample was made of PBMCs or T cells enriched from blood (not recorded which). The origin of the receptors is a woman in her forties with acute COVID-19.

The J gene is TRBJ2-7, the V gene TRBV11-2, with 8 bases that match TRBD2. The CDR3 totals 14 residues. V lost 5 bases to trimming and J lost 2 bases; unmatched junction nucleotides: 5. Germline CDR1 reads SGHAT; CDR2 reads FQNNGV. CDR3 nucleotides: TGTGCCAGCAGCCTCATCGGGAGGGCCTACGAGCAGTACTTC. It translates to CASSLIGRAYEQYF.

This rearrangement joins TRBV27 to TRBJ1-5, with D uncertain. The germline CDR1 and CDR2 sequences are MNHEY and SMNVEV (reference sequence). V was trimmed by 6 bases and J by 3 bases, leaving 15 bases between them. This CDR3 comprises 15 residues. DNA for the CDR3: TGTGCCAGCAGCCCCCTCTCCGCGGCCAATCAGCCCCAGCATTTT. It specifies CASSPLSAANQPQHF.

The chain couples TRBV5-6 to TRBJ1-1; D might be TRBD1 (5 bases). The CDR3 contains 13 residues. V was pared by 6 bases and J by 6 bases, with 15 bases between. CDR1 and CDR2 (germline): SGHDT, YYEEEE. Here the CDR3 DNA reads TGTGCCAGCACCCTGGGGGGGGGATCTGAAGCTTTCTTT. This translates into CASTLGGGSEAFF.

This clone was detected once. The V gene is TRBV29-1, the J gene TRBJ1-4; D may be TRBD1 (5 bases). This CDR3 is built from 15 residues. CDR1 is SQVTM, CDR2 ANQGSEA, per germline. Trimming left V 3 bases short and J 8 bases short, with 19 bases between. The CDR3 DNA reads as TGCAGCGTTGATCCGGACGGGGGGACGGGAGAAAAACTGTTTTTT. Residues: CSVDPDGGTGEKLFF.

A word on this clone: The sample carries other DNA sequences with the same CDR3. The rearrangement joins TRBV29-1 to TRBJ1-1; TRBD1 might be the D (5 bases). V was shortened by 3 bases and J by 5 bases, with 10 bases between the two germline ends. Germline CDR1 reads SQVTM; CDR2 reads ANQGSEA. The CDR3 totals 12 residues. The CDR3 spells CSVEGGETEAFF. The DNA of the CDR3 is TGCAGCGTTGAGGGAGGGGAAACTGAAGCTTTCTTT.

The rearrangement joins TRBV19 to TRBJ2-3; 9 nucleotides align to TRBD1. The V gene's germline CDR1 is LNHDA and CDR2 SQIVND (reference sequence). The CDR3 totals 15 residues. With V trimmed by 6 bases and J by 5 bases, 9 bases remained unmatched. The CDR3 loop reads CASRGSGQGRDTQYF. DNA for the CDR3: TGTGCCAGTAGGGGGTCGGGACAGGGAAGAGATACGCAGTATTTT.

The CDR3 DNA follows: TGTGCCACCAGGGGCTCAAACAATGAGCAGTTCTTC. Translating it yields CATRGSNNEQFF. The J gene is TRBJ2-1, the V gene TRBV12-3 or TRBV12-4; possibly TRBD1 for D (6 bases). Deletions cut 10 bases from V and 5 bases from J, with 12 bases between. The CDR3 contains 12 residues.

This clone showed up just once. The chain carries TRBV7-9 and TRBJ2-2, with 11 bases identical to TRBD2. The V gene end was trimmed by 8 bases and the J gene end by 7 bases; junction bases not matched to a gene: 12. Germline values: CDR1 SEHNR, CDR2 FQNEAQ (reference sequence). The CDR3 loop spans 16 amino acids. In nucleotides, the CDR3 is TGTGCCAGCCCACTAGCGGGGGATCTAAGCATCGGGGAGCTGTTTTTT. As protein: CASPLAGDLSIGELFF.

The chain has TRBV2 and TRBJ2-7; 7 nucleotides match TRBD1. The CDR3 is 15 residues long. Germline CDR1 SNHLY, CDR2 FYNNEI. The V gene end was trimmed by 5 bases and the J gene end by 4 bases; junction bases not matched to a gene: 11. In DNA form, the CDR3 reads TGTGCCAGCAGTAAACCGGGACAGAGTCCGTACGAGCAGTACTTC. This codes for CASSKPGQSPYEQYF.

This clone has a single count. The chain is built from TRBV5-6 and TRBJ1-2; D might be TRBD1 (5 bases). Between the trimmed V and J ends, which lost 4 bases and 8 bases, there was a span of 21 bases. This CDR3 is 15 amino acids long. The V gene's germline CDR1 is SGHDT and CDR2 YYEEEE. The CDR3 DNA follows: TGTGCCAGCAGCCTCCGGACGGCAGGGACTGGCGGCTACACCTTC. As protein: CASSLRTAGTGGYTF.

This chain uses TRBV28 with TRBJ2-3; TRBD2 aligns across 8 bases. The junction had 3 bases not matched to a gene; V was cut back by 8 bases and J by 2 bases. Looked up from germline, CDR1 is MDHEN and CDR2 is SYDVKM. The CDR3 runs 13 residues. CDR3 bases: TGTGCCAGCCTGACTAGCGCCACAGATACGCAGTATTTT. Amino acids: CASLTSATDTQYF. The full variable domain, with the rest looked up from reference TRBV28 and TRBJ2-3, is DVKVTQSSRYLVKRTGEKVFLECVQDMDHENMFWYRQDPGLGLRLIYFSYDVKMKEKGDIPEGYSVSREKKERFSLILESASTNQTSMYLCASLTSATDTQYFGPGTRLTVL.

This chain joins TRBV27 and TRBJ2-3; 11 positions match TRBD2. The germline V gene has CDR1 MNHEY and CDR2 SMNVEV (reference sequence). This CDR3 has 16 amino acids. Trimming removed 5 bases from V and 5 bases from J; junction bases left unmatched: 9. This CDR3 reads CASSPRTSGGGDTQYF. The CDR3 DNA reads as TGTGCCAGCAGTCCCCGAACTAGCGGGGGAGGAGATACGCAGTATTTT.

The chain employs TRBV3-1 (or the pseudogene TRBV3-2) and TRBJ2-5; D is perhaps TRBD1 (6 bases). Germline V gene sequence: CDR1 LGHDT, CDR2 YNNKEL (reference sequence). V was trimmed by 7 bases and J by 2 bases, leaving 14 bases between them. CDR3 size: 14 residues. DNA for the CDR3: TGTGCCAGCACCTCGGACAGTCAACAAGAGACCCAGTACTTC. Translation: CASTSDSQQETQYF.

The chain couples TRBV27 to TRBJ2-7, with TRBD2 as a possible D gene (5 bases). CDR1 is MNHEY and CDR2 is SMNVEV in the germline V gene (reference sequence). V lost 3 bases, J lost 0 bases, and 9 bases lay in between. The CDR3 is 14 residues long. The CDR3 DNA reads TGTGCCAGCAGTTTGGGGAGAGGCTCCTACGAGCAGTACTTC. Amino acids: CASSLGRGSYEQYF.

This clone is a singleton in its sample. The chain joins TRBV30 to TRBJ1-1, with a weak D call TRBD1 (5 bases). The CDR3 has 13 residues. Germline CDR1 GTSNPN, CDR2 SVGIG (reference sequence). Between the trimmed V and J ends, which lost 5 bases and 3 bases, there was a span of 13 bases. CDR3 bases: TGTGCCTGGGGGGGGGAGGGGTACACTGAAGCTTTCTTT. It encodes CAWGGEGYTEAFF.

The chain joins TRBV7-2 to TRBJ2-1; D perhaps matches TRBD2 (5 bases). The CDR3 totals 15 residues. Trimming took off 1 base at V and 1 base at J, with 8 bases between the two ends. CDR1 is SGHTA, CDR2 FQGNSA, per germline. This chain's CDR3 is CASSLVGESYNEQFF. The CDR3 DNA reads as TGTGCCAGCAGCTTAGTCGGGGAATCCTACAATGAGCAGTTCTTC.

This clone was counted only a few times. Other DNA sequences from this sample encode an identical CDR3 as well. The chain combines TRBV5-1 with TRBJ2-7; D remains ambiguous. The CDR3 length is 13 residues. V was pared by 2 bases and J by 0 bases, with 6 bases between. Germline V gives CDR1 SGHRS, CDR2 YFSETQ. The CDR3 DNA follows: TGCGCCAGCAGCTTCACGGTCTCCTACGAGCAGTACTTC. This codes for CASSFTVSYEQYF.

The rearrangement uses TRBV7-9 and TRBJ2-3; 8 bases agree with TRBD2. CDR3 length: 16 amino acids. Looked up from germline, CDR1 is SEHNR and CDR2 is FQNEAQ (reference sequence). V lost 6 bases and J lost 0; bases outside the gene matches: 8. This chain's CDR3 is CASRLRPSGSTDTQYF. DNA of the CDR3: TGTGCCAGCAGGTTAAGGCCTAGCGGGAGCACAGATACGCAGTATTTT. Combining the CDR3 with reference TRBV7-9 and TRBJ2-3 gives the whole variable domain DTGVSQNPRHKITKRGQNVTFRCDPISEHNRLYWYRQTLGQGPEFLTYFQNEAQLEKSRLLSDRFSAERPKGSFSTLEIQRTEQGDSAMYLCASRLRPSGSTDTQYFGPGTRLTVL.

A few counts support this clone. The rearrangement uses TRBV3-1 (or the pseudogene TRBV3-2) and TRBJ2-7, with 10 bases lining up with TRBD2. The CDR3 spans 16 residues. Germline V gene data show CDR1 as LGHDT and CDR2 as YNNKEL (reference sequence). Trimming cost V 0 bases and J 3 bases; bases outside gene matches: 5. The CDR3 coding sequence is TGTGCCAGCAGCCAAGATCTAGCGGGAGACCGCTACGAGCAGTACTTC. It translates to CASSQDLAGDRYEQYF.

The rearrangement links TRBV2 to TRBJ1-2; D may be TRBD1 (5 bases). The germline CDR1 and CDR2 sequences are SNHLY and FYNNEI. The CDR3 spans 15 residues. The germline V and J ends were trimmed by 6 bases and 0 bases, with 14 bases remaining between them. The CDR3 here is CASSPRQLTNYGYTF. DNA of the CDR3: TGTGCCAGCAGCCCCCGACAGCTGACTAACTATGGCTACACCTTC. The full variable domain, rest sourced from reference TRBV2 and TRBJ1-2, is EPEVTQTPSHQVTQMGQEVILRCVPISNHLYFYWYRQILGQKVEFLVSFYNNEISEKSEIFDDQFSVERPDGSNFTLKIRSTKLEDSAMYFCASSPRQLTNYGYTFGSGTRLTVV.